The following is a TCR beta chain sequence with its context. Its specificity is not known. This entry is derived from a study of PD-1 blockade in classical Hodgkin lymphoma. Germline V gives CDR1 LNHDA, CDR2 SQIVND (reference sequence). After removal of 3 bases from V and 1 base from J, the junction contained 10 bases not matched to a gene. The CDR3 runs 17 residues. Findings and caveats of the study: In CD4+ cells, TCR diversity went up significantly by C4D1, but in CD8+ cells it did not. Newly diagnosed patients had baseline TCR diversity that was reportedly lower than that of healthy donors.

TCRdb's table, derived via immunoSEQ multiplex PCR, lists solely in-frame clones and lacks some. Of 40,000 to 65,000 clones listed, more than 65% are singletons. After autologous stem cell transplantation all patients relapsed, and prior brentuximab vedotin exposure differed between cohorts. Patients showed best responses of complete response, partial response or progressive disease. The source was peripheral blood mononuclear cells (PBMCs), collected at baseline. The sequence came from a human donor with classical Hodgkin lymphoma. This chain connects TRBV19 to TRBJ1-1; TRBD1 agrees at 8 bases. CDR3 in amino acids: CASSIVGQGGENTEAFF. In DNA, the CDR3 is TGTGCCAGTAGTATCGTAGGACAGGGCGGCGAGAACACTGAAGCTTTCTTT.